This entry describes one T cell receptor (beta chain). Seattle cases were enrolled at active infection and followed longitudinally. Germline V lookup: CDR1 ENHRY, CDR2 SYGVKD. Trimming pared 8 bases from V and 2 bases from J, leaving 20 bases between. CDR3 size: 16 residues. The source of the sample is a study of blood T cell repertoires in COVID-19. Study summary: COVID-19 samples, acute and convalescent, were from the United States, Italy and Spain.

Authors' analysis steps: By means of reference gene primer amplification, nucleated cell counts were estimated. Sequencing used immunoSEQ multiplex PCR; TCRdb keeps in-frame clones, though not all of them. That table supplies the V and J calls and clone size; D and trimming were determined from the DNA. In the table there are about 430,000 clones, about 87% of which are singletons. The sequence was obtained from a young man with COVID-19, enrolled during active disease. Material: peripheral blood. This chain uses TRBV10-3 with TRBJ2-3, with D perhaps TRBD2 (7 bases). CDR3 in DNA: TGTGCCATCGGAGCGGTCGGCGGGGGCCCCACAGATACGCAGTATTTT. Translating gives CAIGAVGGGPTDTQYF.